This T cell receptor (beta chain) was identified during a study of spatial heterogeneity in lung cancer. Study summary: Detected beta-chain sequences consistently exceeded alpha-chain sequences.

Documented time point: blood at routine non-recurrence follow-up after resection. Individually, TCR cDNA molecules were each labelled with a unique molecular identifier. Each CDR3 protein is one row after TCRdb ran MiXCR on the 5' RACE reads. The data contain about 120,000 distinct CDR3 sequences, 10% to 12% of them singletons. The CDR3 runs 13 residues. The V gene end was trimmed by 10 bases and the J gene end by 6 bases; junction bases not matched to a gene: 3. Germline CDR1 is MNHEY and CDR2 is SMNVEV (reference sequence). This clonotype was observed at least ten times. Sequencing used PBMCs, obtained at follow-up. The chain is built from TRBV27 and TRBJ2-1; 13 nucleotides agree with TRBD2. This TCR derives from a female donor with early-stage non-small cell lung cancer. This chain's CDR3 is CAIRTSGSNEQFF. DNA for the CDR3: TGTGCCATCCGGACTAGCGGGAGCAATGAGCAGTTCTTC.